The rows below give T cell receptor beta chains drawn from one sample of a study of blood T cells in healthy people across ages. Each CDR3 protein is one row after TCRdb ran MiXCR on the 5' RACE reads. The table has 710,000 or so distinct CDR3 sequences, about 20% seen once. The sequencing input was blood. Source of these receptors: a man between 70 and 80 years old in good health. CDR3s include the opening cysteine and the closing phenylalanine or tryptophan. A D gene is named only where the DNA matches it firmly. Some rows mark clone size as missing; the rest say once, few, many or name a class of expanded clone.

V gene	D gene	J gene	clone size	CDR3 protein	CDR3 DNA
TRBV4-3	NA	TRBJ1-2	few	CASSQDRLGGYTF	TGCGCCAGCAGCCAAGATCGTCTCGGTGGCTACACCTTC
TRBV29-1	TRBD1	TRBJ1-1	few	CSVNDRGTEAFF	TGCAGCGTTAACGACAGGGGGACTGAAGCTTTCTTT
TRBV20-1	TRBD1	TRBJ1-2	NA	CSARSTLGGAEGYTF	TGCAGTGCTAGATCCACCTTAGGGGGCGCGGAAGGCTACACCTTC
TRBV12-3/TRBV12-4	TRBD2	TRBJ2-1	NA	CASTAGGFDEQFF	TGTGCCAGCACAGCGGGGGGATTCGATGAGCAGTTCTTC
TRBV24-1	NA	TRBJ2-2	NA	CATSDFDGELFF	TGTGCCACCAGTGATTTCGACGGGGAGCTGTTTTTT
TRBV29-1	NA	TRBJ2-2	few	CSAGGGSTNTGELFF	TGCAGCGCTGGGGGCGGGAGTACGAACACCGGGGAGCTGTTTTTT
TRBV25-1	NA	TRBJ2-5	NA	CASSFAGHETQYF	TGTGCCAGCTCCTTTGCGGGGCATGAGACCCAGTACTTC
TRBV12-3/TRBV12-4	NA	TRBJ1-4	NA	CASSRTERNEKLFF	TGTGCCAGCAGTCGGACAGAAAGGAATGAAAAACTGTTTTTT
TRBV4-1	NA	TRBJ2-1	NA	CASSHHGGEQFF	TGCGCCAGCAGCCACCACGGGGGTGAGCAGTTCTTC
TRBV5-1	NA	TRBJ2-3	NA	CASSLAGAGYADTQYF	TGCGCCAGCAGCTTGGCCGGTGCAGGGTACGCAGATACGCAGTATTTT
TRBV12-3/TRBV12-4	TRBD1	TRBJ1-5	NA	CASSLGRGTNQPQHF	TGTGCCAGCAGTTTGGGCAGGGGGACCAATCAGCCCCAGCATTTT
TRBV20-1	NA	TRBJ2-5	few	CSGLGGETQYF	TGCAGTGGGCTCGGGGGAGAGACCCAGTACTTC
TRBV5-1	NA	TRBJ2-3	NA	CASSLVGIDTDTQYF	TGCGCCAGCAGCTTGGTGGGCATCGACACAGATACGCAGTATTTT
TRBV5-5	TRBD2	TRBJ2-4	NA	CASNGGTENIQYF	TGTGCCAGCAACGGGGGGACCGAAAACATTCAGTACTTC
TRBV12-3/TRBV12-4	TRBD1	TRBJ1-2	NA	CASSFRFTGGYGYTF	TGTGCCAGCAGTTTTCGGTTCACAGGGGGCTATGGCTACACCTTC
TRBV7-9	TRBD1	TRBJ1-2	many	CASSPLWTGYGYTF	TGTGCCAGCAGCCCTTTGTGGACAGGGTATGGCTACACCTTC
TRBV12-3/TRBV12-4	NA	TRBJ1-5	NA	CASSFLGYSNQPQHF	TGTGCCAGCAGTTTCCTCGGTTATAGCAATCAGCCCCAGCATTTT
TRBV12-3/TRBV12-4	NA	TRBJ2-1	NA	CASSLGQGRSYNEQFF	TGTGCCAGCAGTTTAGGGCAGGGACGCTCCTACAATGAGCAGTTCTTC
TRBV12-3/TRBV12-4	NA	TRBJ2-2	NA	CASSFQGTTGELFF	TGTGCCAGCAGTTTCCAGGGAACGACCGGGGAGCTGTTTTTT
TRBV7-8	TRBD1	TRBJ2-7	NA	CASSRDRGPHKQYF	TGTGCCAGCAGCCGCGACAGGGGACCCCACAAGCAGTACTTC
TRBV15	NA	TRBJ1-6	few	CATGRGERSPLHF	TGTGCCACCGGGCGGGGGGAACGTTCACCCCTCCACTTT
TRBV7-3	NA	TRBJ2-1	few	CASCPSENEQFF	TGTGCCAGCTGTCCTAGCGAGAATGAGCAGTTCTTC